A selection of T cell receptor beta chains follows, all from one sample in a study of blood T cell repertoires in COVID-19. Sequenced by immunoSEQ multiplex PCR; TCRdb stores in-frame clones only, minus some. The profile shows fewer than 120,000 clones, roughly 87% of them singletons. The sample comprised peripheral blood. The receptors were sampled from a human donor in a cohort sampled during active COVID-19. The CDR3 runs from the conserved cysteine through the conserved F or W. A D gene is named only where the DNA matches it firmly. Clone size is given for some rows only: seen once, a few or many times, or a class if the clone is expanded.

size: -; V: TRBV5-1; J: TRBJ2-1; D: -; DNA: TGCGCCAGCAGCTCGAGCGGGCCCTCCTACAATGAGCAGTTCTTC; CDR3: CASSSSGPSYNEQFF
size: once; V: TRBV10-2; J: TRBJ2-1; D: TRBD2; DNA: TGCGCCAGCGGGATAGCGGGGGGCGGGCCCTACAATGAGCAGTTCTTC; CDR3: CASGIAGGGPYNEQFF
size: -; V: TRBV5-1; J: TRBJ1-1; D: -; DNA: TGCGCCAGCAGCTTGGTTCCAGGCGAAAACACTGAAGCTTTCTTT; CDR3: CASSLVPGENTEAFF
size: -; V: TRBV19; J: TRBJ2-5; D: TRBD2; DNA: TGTGCCAGTAGTCGCCCCGGGACTTTAGCGGGGGATCAAGAGACCCAGTACTTC; CDR3: CASSRPGTLAGDQETQYF
size: -; V: TRBV30; J: TRBJ1-5; D: -; DNA: TGTGCCTGGACCAACGGGTTTCAGCCCCAGCATTTT; CDR3: CAWTNGFQPQHF
size: -; V: TRBV5-1; J: TRBJ2-5; D: -; DNA: TGCGCCAGCAGCTCCCCGCGACGGAAGCGGCGGTACCAAGAGACCCAGTACTTC; CDR3: CASSSPRRKRRYQETQYF
size: -; V: TRBV11-2; J: TRBJ1-6; D: -; DNA: TGTGCCAGCGGGCTTTTGGGCGGGCAACTAGGTAATTCACCCCTCCACTTT; CDR3: CASGLLGGQLGNSPLHF
size: few; V: TRBV10-2; J: TRBJ2-5; D: -; DNA: TGCGCCAGCAAAGACTCCCGTCGGACCCAGTACTTC; CDR3: CASKDSRRTQYF
size: -; V: TRBV4-1; J: TRBJ2-1; D: -; DNA: TGCGCCAGCAGCCAACAGGTTTCCTACAATGAGCAGTTCTTC; CDR3: CASSQQVSYNEQFF
size: -; V: TRBV5-4; J: TRBJ2-4; D: TRBD1; DNA: TGTGCCAGCAGCCCCAGCGGGACAGGGTTTGGTAAAAACATTCAGTACTTC; CDR3: CASSPSGTGFGKNIQYF
size: -; V: TRBV20-1; J: TRBJ2-3; D: -; DNA: TGCAGTGCCGGGATCACAGATACGCAGTATTTT; CDR3: CSAGITDTQYF
size: -; V: TRBV6-4; J: TRBJ2-3; D: TRBD2; DNA: TGTGCCAGCAGTGACTCTAGCGGGGGGGCAGATACGCAGTATTTT; CDR3: CASSDSSGGADTQYF
size: -; V: TRBV7-3; J: TRBJ1-2; D: TRBD1; DNA: TGTGCCAGCAGCTTAACGGGGACAGACCCCTATGGCTACACCTTC; CDR3: CASSLTGTDPYGYTF
size: -; V: TRBV4-2; J: TRBJ2-5; D: TRBD1; DNA: TGTGCCAGCAGCCCCTCGGGACAGGGGGACAAGACCCAGTACTTC; CDR3: CASSPSGQGDKTQYF
size: -; V: TRBV29-1; J: TRBJ1-1; D: -; DNA: TGCAGCGTCCACGGCAGGGGCTACACTGAAGCTTTCTTT; CDR3: CSVHGRGYTEAFF
size: -; V: TRBV2; J: TRBJ1-6; D: TRBD1; DNA: TGTGCCAGCAGTCAACACCGATCGCCAGGGGGCATAAATTCACCCCTCCACTTT; CDR3: CASSQHRSPGGINSPLHF
size: -; V: TRBV5-1; J: TRBJ2-5; D: -; DNA: TGCGCCAGCAGCTTGGGGCTAGTCCAAGAGACCCAGTACTTC; CDR3: CASSLGLVQETQYF
size: -; V: TRBV30; J: TRBJ1-1; D: -; DNA: TGTGCCTGGAGTGTAAAAGGGAGGCGGAACACTGAAGCTTTCTTT; CDR3: CAWSVKGRRNTEAFF
size: -; V: TRBV6-1; J: TRBJ2-5; D: -; DNA: TGTGCCAGCAGTGAAATATCTAGGGGAGAGACCCAGTACTTC; CDR3: CASSEISRGETQYF
size: many; V: TRBV2; J: TRBJ1-1; D: -; DNA: TGTGCCAGCAGTTCACTTCTCCTCGACAAGAACACTGAAGCTTTCTTT; CDR3: CASSSLLLDKNTEAFF
size: -; V: TRBV4-2; J: TRBJ2-5; D: TRBD2; DNA: TGTGCCAGCAGCCAAGAGGGGACTAGCGGGGGTGGAGAGACCCAGTACTTC; CDR3: CASSQEGTSGGGETQYF
size: few; V: TRBV11-1; J: TRBJ1-2; D: TRBD1; DNA: TGTGCCAGCAGCTTAGAAGGACAGGGACACTACACCTTC; CDR3: CASSLEGQGHYTF
size: -; V: TRBV11-3; J: TRBJ2-2; D: -; DNA: TGTGCCAGCAGCTTCCCGGGTGCAACCGGGGAGCTGTTTTTT; CDR3: CASSFPGATGELFF
size: once; V: TRBV5-1; J: TRBJ1-2; D: TRBD1; DNA: TGCGCCAGCAGCTTGACACAGGGGGAGAGGCACTATGGCTACACCTTC; CDR3: CASSLTQGERHYGYTF
size: -; V: TRBV28; J: TRBJ1-2; D: -; DNA: TGTGCCAGCAGTAAGCCCCGGTCGGGCTACACCTTC; CDR3: CASSKPRSGYTF
size: -; V: TRBV4-2; J: TRBJ2-2; D: -; DNA: TGTGCCAGCAGCACAGGATCCGACACCGGGGAGCTGTTTTTT; CDR3: CASSTGSDTGELFF
size: -; V: TRBV5-1; J: TRBJ1-6; D: TRBD1; DNA: TGCGCCAGTAGACCGGGACAGGACCCTAATTCACCCCTCCACTTT; CDR3: CASRPGQDPNSPLHF
size: -; V: TRBV7-9; J: TRBJ2-7; D: TRBD2; DNA: TGTGCCAGCAGCTCCCCCAGCGGGAGTTACGAGCAGTACTTC; CDR3: CASSSPSGSYEQYF
size: -; V: TRBV6-5; J: TRBJ1-2; D: -; DNA: TGTGCCAGCAGTTCGGGGGTTGCTAACTATGGCTACACCTTC; CDR3: CASSSGVANYGYTF
size: -; V: TRBV30; J: TRBJ2-1; D: TRBD2; DNA: TGTGCCTGGAGAAACGGGGGGGGAAATGAGCAGTTCTTC; CDR3: CAWRNGGGNEQFF
size: -; V: TRBV6-1; J: TRBJ2-7; D: -; DNA: TGTGCCAGCAGTGTCCGGATGGCAGGTACTAGGGAGGAGCAGTACTTC; CDR3: CASSVRMAGTREEQYF
size: -; V: TRBV6-5; J: TRBJ2-1; D: TRBD2; DNA: TGTGCCAGCAGTTTCAACCCGGGACTAACCGATGAGCAGTTCTTC; CDR3: CASSFNPGLTDEQFF
size: -; V: TRBV4-1; J: TRBJ2-7; D: TRBD2; DNA: TGCGCCAGCAGCCAAGACCCCCCTAGCGGGAAACGATACGAGCAGTACTTC; CDR3: CASSQDPPSGKRYEQYF
size: once; V: TRBV5-4; J: TRBJ2-2; D: TRBD1; DNA: TGTGCCAGCAGCGCCACCGGGACAGGTATCACCGGGGAGCTGTTTTTT; CDR3: CASSATGTGITGELFF
size: -; V: TRBV28; J: TRBJ2-7; D: -; DNA: TGTGCCAGCACCCCTCCAGGGTTCCCCTACGAGCAGTACTTC; CDR3: CASTPPGFPYEQYF
size: -; V: TRBV18; J: TRBJ1-2; D: -; DNA: TGTGCCAGCTCACCACCATCACCAGGACTCGCCGAGGGCTACACCTTC; CDR3: CASSPPSPGLAEGYTF
size: -; V: TRBV9; J: TRBJ2-7; D: -; DNA: TGTGCCAGCAGCGTAGCTACTAGGGCCGAGCAGTACTTC; CDR3: CASSVATRAEQYF
size: -; V: TRBV18; J: TRBJ2-7; D: -; DNA: TGTGCCAGCTCACCCATTGCTAGCGACGAGCAGTACTTC; CDR3: CASSPIASDEQYF
size: -; V: TRBV14; J: TRBJ1-2; D: TRBD1; DNA: TGTGCCAGCAGCCAAGACAGGGGGCACCACTATGGCTACACCTTC; CDR3: CASSQDRGHHYGYTF
size: -; V: TRBV15; J: TRBJ1-2; D: -; DNA: TGTGCCACCCAAGACAGCTATGGCTACACCTTC; CDR3: CATQDSYGYTF
size: -; V: TRBV5-4; J: TRBJ1-6; D: TRBD1; DNA: TGTGCCAGCAGCTACTCCGGGACAGGGAGATCACCCCTCCACTTT; CDR3: CASSYSGTGRSPLHF
size: -; V: TRBV5-4; J: TRBJ1-1; D: -; DNA: TGTGCCAGCAGCTTGGTTAACGGGGGGGCAACTGAAGCTTTCTTT; CDR3: CASSLVNGGATEAFF
size: -; V: TRBV28; J: TRBJ1-2; D: -; DNA: TGTGCCAGCACCCTAGGGGTTGGGTATGGCTACACCTTC; CDR3: CASTLGVGYGYTF
size: -; V: TRBV9; J: TRBJ2-2; D: -; DNA: TGTGCCAGCAGCGTCGACGGAGGTACCGGGGAGCTGTTTTTT; CDR3: CASSVDGGTGELFF
size: -; V: TRBV3-1/TRBV3-2; J: TRBJ2-5; D: -; DNA: TGTGCCAGCAGCCAGGAGTTGTACCAAGAGACCCAGTACTTC; CDR3: CASSQELYQETQYF
size: -; V: TRBV5-1; J: TRBJ1-1; D: -; DNA: TGCGCCAGCAGCTTGTTGCCGGGATCGAACACTGAAGCTTTCTTT; CDR3: CASSLLPGSNTEAFF
size: few; V: TRBV5-4; J: TRBJ2-7; D: TRBD2; DNA: TGTGCCAGCAGCTTCGTCACTAGCGGGTTTGGCTACGAGCAGTACTTC; CDR3: CASSFVTSGFGYEQYF
size: -; V: TRBV28; J: TRBJ2-7; D: -; DNA: TGTGCCAGCAGTTTACCCACTCCACCCTACGAGCAGTACTTC; CDR3: CASSLPTPPYEQYF
size: -; V: TRBV18; J: TRBJ2-7; D: -; DNA: TGTGCCAGCTCACCGTTTAGGGACACCCCCTACGAGCAGTACTTC; CDR3: CASSPFRDTPYEQYF
size: -; V: TRBV25-1; J: TRBJ2-7; D: TRBD2; DNA: TGTGCCATCCTTAAAAGCAGCGGGAGCCGCGGATGCTGCGAGCAGTACTTC; CDR3: CAILKSSGSRGCCEQYF
size: -; V: TRBV4-2; J: TRBJ2-1; D: -; DNA: TGTGCCAGCAGCCAAGTCCCTACACTATACTCCTACAATGAGCAGTTCTTC; CDR3: CASSQVPTLYSYNEQFF
size: -; V: TRBV9; J: TRBJ2-1; D: TRBD1; DNA: TGTGCCAGCAGCCTCTCACCCGGGGGACAGGGGGACCGAGGCAATGAGCAGTTCTTC; CDR3: CASSLSPGGQGDRGNEQFF